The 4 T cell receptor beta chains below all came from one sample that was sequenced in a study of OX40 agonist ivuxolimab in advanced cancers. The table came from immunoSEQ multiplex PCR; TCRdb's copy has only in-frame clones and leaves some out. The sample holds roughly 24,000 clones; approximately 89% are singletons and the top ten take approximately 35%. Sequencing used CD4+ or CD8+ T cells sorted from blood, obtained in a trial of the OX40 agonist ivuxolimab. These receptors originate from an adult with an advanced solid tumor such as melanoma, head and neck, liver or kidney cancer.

DNA for the CDR3: TGTGCCAGTAGTATTTGGGACTACACGGACAATGAGCAGTTCTTC. This gives the protein CASSIWDYTDNEQFF. The chain links TRBV19 to TRBJ2-1; the match to TRBD2 covers 7 bases. The CDR3 contains 15 residues. V lost 3 bases and J lost 5; bases outside the gene matches: 7. Germline CDR1 and CDR2: LNHDA and SQIVND (reference sequence).

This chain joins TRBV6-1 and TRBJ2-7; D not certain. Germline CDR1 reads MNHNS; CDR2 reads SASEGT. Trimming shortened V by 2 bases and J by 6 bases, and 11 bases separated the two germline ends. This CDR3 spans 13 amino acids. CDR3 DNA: TGTGCCAGCAGTGAAACCCCCCGGGTCGAGCAGTACTTC. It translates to CASSETPRVEQYF.

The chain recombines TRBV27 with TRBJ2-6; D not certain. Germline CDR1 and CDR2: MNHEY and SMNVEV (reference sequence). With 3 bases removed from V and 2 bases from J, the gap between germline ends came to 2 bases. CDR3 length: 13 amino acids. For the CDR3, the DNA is TGTGCCAGCAGTTTCACTGGGGCCAACGTCCTGACTTTC. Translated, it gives CASSFTGANVLTF.

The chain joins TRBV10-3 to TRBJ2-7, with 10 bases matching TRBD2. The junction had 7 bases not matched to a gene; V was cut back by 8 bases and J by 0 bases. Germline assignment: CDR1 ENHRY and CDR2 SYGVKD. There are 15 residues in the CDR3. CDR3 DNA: TGTGCCATCGGTACTAGCGGGAACCGCTCCTACGAGCAGTACTTC. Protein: CAIGTSGNRSYEQYF.